Listed below are T cell receptor beta chains from one sample, sequenced in a study of control samples from healthy donors and cancer patients. Only in-frame clones appear in the TCRdb table, and some are missing; sequencing was by immunoSEQ multiplex PCR. This table holds about 150,000 clones, over 85% found once. The sample was blood. The origin of the receptors is a man aged 18 to 29 in good health. Each CDR3 is given with its conserved first and last residue. The D gene is left open where the match is weak. Not every row has a clone size; where given, it reads once, few, many or a size class.

TRBV19	.	.	TRBJ1-1	TGTGCCAGTAGCAGGTACACTGAAGCTTTCTTT	CASSRYTEAFF
TRBV6-5	TRBD1	.	TRBJ1-2	TGTGCCAGCAGTTCTATGACAGGGGGCGCGAACTATGGCTACACCTTC	CASSSMTGGANYGYTF
TRBV23-1	.	.	TRBJ2-5	TGCGCCAGCAGTCAATCGAGGTTGGACGAGACCCAGTACTTC	CASSQSRLDETQYF
TRBV19	.	.	TRBJ2-1	TGTGCCAGTAGTATAGGTAATGAGCAGTTCTTC	CASSIGNEQFF
TRBV7-2	.	.	TRBJ1-6	TGTGCCAGCAGCTCGCCAGGTGGCAATTCACCCCTCCACTTT	CASSSPGGNSPLHF
TRBV15	TRBD1	.	TRBJ2-1	TGTGCCACCAGCAGAGGGGAGGACAGGGGAGACTCCTACAATGAGCAGTTCTTC	CATSRGEDRGDSYNEQFF
TRBV6-5	.	few	TRBJ1-5	TGTGCCAGTACAGGGAGGGTCAATCAGCCCCAGCATTTT	CASTGRVNQPQHF
TRBV4-1	TRBD1	.	TRBJ1-5	TGCGCCAGCAGCCAAGACGACAGGGACAATCAGCCCCAGCATTTT	CASSQDDRDNQPQHF
TRBV3-1/TRBV3-2	TRBD2	once	TRBJ2-1	TGTGCCAGCAGCCATAACGGACTAGGAAACAATGAGCAGTTCTTC	CASSHNGLGNNEQFF
TRBV28	TRBD2	.	TRBJ2-5	TGTGCCAGCAGTTCCAGACTAGCTCACCAAGAGACCCAGTACTTC	CASSSRLAHQETQYF
TRBV30	TRBD2	.	TRBJ2-3	TGTGCCTGGGGGACTAGCGGGAGCCCGCTGGATACGCAGTATTTT	CAWGTSGSPLDTQYF
TRBV29-1	TRBD1	.	TRBJ1-1	TGCAGCGTTGGCGGGACAGACCCATTCACGAACACTGAAGCTTTCTTT	CSVGGTDPFTNTEAFF
TRBV29-1	.	.	TRBJ1-2	TGCAGCGTTGTGACAGGCCTCGGGGGCTACACCTTC	CSVVTGLGGYTF
TRBV3-1/TRBV3-2	.	few	TRBJ1-3	TGTGCCAGCAGCCAGTCGGGCGGCTCTGGAAACACCATATATTTT	CASSQSGGSGNTIYF
TRBV5-6	.	.	TRBJ2-7	TGTGCCAGCAGCTTGAATCTGGGGCTCTCCTACGAGCAGTACTTC	CASSLNLGLSYEQYF
TRBV28	TRBD1	medium-sized	TRBJ1-1	TGTGCCAGCAGTTACAGTCCCGGGACAGGGCCCATGAACACTGAAGCTTTCTTT	CASSYSPGTGPMNTEAFF